The rows below give T cell receptor beta chains drawn from one sample of a study of T cells in Graves' hyperthyroidism and ophthalmopathy. Using its own MiXCR run on the multiplex PCR reads, TCRdb lists one record per CDR3 protein. The data hold some 340,000 distinct CDR3 sequences, with about an eighth observed a single time. The source material was blood. These receptors all come from a woman aged 35 to 49 with Graves' ophthalmopathy. The CDR3 runs from the conserved cysteine through the conserved F or W. D genes are given only for firm matches. Rows give clone size only sometimes, using once, few, many, or a class for an expanded clone.

>TRBV5-1|TRBJ2-2|TRBD1|.
CASSIGTGSTGELFF
TGCGCCAGCAGCATCGGGACAGGGAGCACCGGGGAGCTGTTTTTT
>TRBV11-3|TRBJ2-1|TRBD1|few
CASTKKGDSSYNEQFF
TGTGCCAGCACCAAAAAGGGGGACAGCTCCTACAATGAGCAGTTCTTC
>TRBV9|TRBJ2-2|.|few
CASSRTALAGELFF
TGTGCCAGCAGCCGGACAGCCTTGGCCGGGGAGCTGTTTTTT
>TRBV4-1|TRBJ1-1|TRBD1|.
CASSPRGQGDTEAFF
TGCGCCAGCAGCCCTCGAGGACAGGGCGACACTGAAGCTTTCTTT
>TRBV10-2|TRBJ1-1|.|few
CASSFKLRGRNTEAFF
TGCGCCAGCAGTTTTAAACTCAGGGGACGTAACACTGAAGCTTTCTTT
>TRBV7-9|TRBJ1-6|.|many
CASSPQGTPLHF
TGTGCCAGCAGCCCACAGGGAACACCCCTCCACTTT
>TRBV11-2|TRBJ2-1|TRBD2|.
CASSLDPTGGSYGFF
TGTGCCAGCAGCTTAGATCCAACCGGGGGGTCATACGGGTTCTTC
>TRBV7-2|TRBJ2-3|TRBD2|.
CASSPRTGGGFRPDTQYF
TGTGCCAGCAGCCCCCGGACGGGGGGGGGGTTTCGGCCAGATACGCAGTATTTT
>TRBV7-9|TRBJ1-2|.|.
CASSLPGVGYGYTF
TGTGCCAGCAGCTTGCCCGGGGTTGGGTATGGCTACACCTTC
>TRBV7-8|TRBJ2-5|.|many
CASSLSRGERGIREWAQYF
TGTGCCAGCAGCTTAAGTCGGGGGGAAAGGGGGATCCGGGAGTGGGCCCAGTACTTC
>TRBV6-1|TRBJ1-5|.|many
CASSTPGRSDQPQHF
TGTGCCAGCAGTACCCCCGGCCGGTCTGATCAGCCCCAGCATTTT
>TRBV27|TRBJ1-2|.|many
CASSPVGGNYGYTF
TGTGCCAGCAGTCCAGTTGGGGGGAACTATGGCTACACCTTC
>TRBV27|TRBJ1-2|.|.
CASSFGKGDYGYTF
TGTGCCAGCAGTTTTGGGAAAGGGGACTATGGCTACACCTTC